Included here is one T cell receptor beta chain sequence, with context. Its antigen is currently unknown. The CDR3 spans 16 residues. V was trimmed by 5 bases and J by 1 base, leaving 18 bases between them. In germline, CDR1 is SGHRS, CDR2 YFSETQ. The data originate from a study of cytomegalovirus exposure and HLA in healthy donors. Study results and limitations: For TCR beta chains, V- and J-gene trimming was later linked to a missense DCLRE1C variant. According to reports, the classifier identified cytomegalovirus status with high specificity and sensitivity. Rare TCR sequences predominated, though certain public TCRs were found in many donors.

The primer mix had 60 Vbeta and 13 Jbeta primers. The assay was immunoSEQ multiplex PCR, and TCRdb's table has in-frame clones only and misses some. The table records around 110,000 clones, about four fifths of them present only once. The sequence came from a man aged 25 to 40 in good health and CMV-seropositive. Sequencing used PBMCs. V usage is TRBV5-1 and J usage is TRBJ1-2; tentative D call: TRBD1 (6 bases). The CDR3 is CASSLQTGSLNYGYTF. The CDR3 DNA follows: TGCGCCAGCAGTCTCCAAACAGGGTCCCTTAACTATGGCTACACCTTC.